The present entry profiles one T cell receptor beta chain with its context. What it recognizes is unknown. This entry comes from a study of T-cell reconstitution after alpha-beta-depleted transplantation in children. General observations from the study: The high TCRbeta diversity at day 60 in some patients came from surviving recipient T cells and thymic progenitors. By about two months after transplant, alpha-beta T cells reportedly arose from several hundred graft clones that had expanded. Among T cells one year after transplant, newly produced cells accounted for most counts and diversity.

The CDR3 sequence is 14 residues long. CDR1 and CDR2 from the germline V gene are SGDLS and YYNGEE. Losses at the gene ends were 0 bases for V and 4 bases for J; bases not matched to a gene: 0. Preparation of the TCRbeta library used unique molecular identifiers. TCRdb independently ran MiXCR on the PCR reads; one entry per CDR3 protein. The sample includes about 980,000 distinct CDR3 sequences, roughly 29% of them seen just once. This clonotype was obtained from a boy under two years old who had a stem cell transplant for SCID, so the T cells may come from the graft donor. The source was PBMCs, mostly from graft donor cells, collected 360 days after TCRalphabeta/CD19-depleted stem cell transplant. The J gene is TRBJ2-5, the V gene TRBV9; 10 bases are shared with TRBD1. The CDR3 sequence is CASSVGDRGETQYF. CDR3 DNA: TGTGCCAGCAGCGTAGGGGACAGGGGAGAGACCCAGTACTTC.